Following are 30 T cell receptor beta chains from one sample sequenced in a study of blood T cell repertoires in COVID-19. The assay was immunoSEQ multiplex PCR, and TCRdb's table has in-frame clones only and misses some. The data contain some 150,000 clones, approximately 87% of them singletons. The sequencing input was peripheral blood. The receptors here all came from a woman in her 50s with active or convalescent COVID-19.

This clone occurred many times. V usage is TRBV7-2 and J usage is TRBJ1-1; 7 bases are a match to TRBD1. V shed 2 bases, J shed 6 bases, and the junction held 12 bases outside the gene matches. The length of the CDR3 is 16 residues. CDR1 is SGHTA, CDR2 FQGNSA, per germline. CDR3 region: CASSLSLVGGAAEAFF. The CDR3 DNA follows: TGTGCCAGCAGCTTATCTCTAGTAGGGGGCGCGGCTGAAGCTTTCTTT.

V gene TRBV29-1 combines with J gene TRBJ1-3; the match to TRBD1 covers 9 bases. Trimming cost V 6 bases and J 3 bases; bases outside gene matches: 6. This CDR3 region has 14 residues. Germline CDR1 SQVTM, CDR2 ANQGSEA. Written as DNA, the CDR3 is TGCAGCGTGACGGACAGGGGAGATGGAAACACCATATATTTT. Its protein product is CSVTDRGDGNTIYF.

V usage is TRBV6-5 and J usage is TRBJ1-2; no clear D. Trimming cost V 2 bases and J 2 bases, with 9 bases left between them. The CDR3 runs to 14 residues. Germline CDR1 reads MNHEY; CDR2 reads SVGAGI. The DNA of the CDR3 is TGTGCCAGCAGTTACGAGGGTTGGAACTATGGCTACACCTTC. Translation gives CASSYEGWNYGYTF.

The chain uses TRBV14 and TRBJ2-7; D is unclear. The V end lost 3 bases, the J end lost 2 bases, and 11 bases lay between the germline ends. The V gene's germline CDR1 is SGHDN and CDR2 FVKESK. The CDR3 covers 14 residues. CDR3 DNA: TGTGCCAGCAGCCAGGTCTACCCGACCTACGAGCAGTACTTC. Amino acids: CASSQVYPTYEQYF.

This rearrangement joins TRBV5-6 to TRBJ2-7, with 10 nucleotides matching TRBD2. CDR3 length equals 14 residues. Germline lookup yields CDR1 SGHDT and CDR2 YYEEEE. With 5 bases clipped from V and 4 bases from J, the junction kept 6 bases outside the gene matches. This chain's CDR3 is CASRGWTSGYEQYF. CDR3 coding DNA: TGTGCCAGCAGGGGTTGGACTAGCGGATACGAGCAGTACTTC.

The V call is TRBV11-2, the J call TRBJ2-2; the match to TRBD2 covers 7 bases. Germline V CDR1 and CDR2: SGHAT, FQNNGV. The CDR3 extends over 16 amino acids. V lost 5 bases, J lost 0 bases, and 6 bases stayed unmatched. The CDR3 loop reads CASSPRRGANTGELFF. The CDR3 bases are TGTGCCAGCAGCCCTAGACGGGGGGCGAACACCGGGGAGCTGTTTTTT. The full variable domain, with the rest looked up from reference TRBV11-2 and TRBJ2-2, is EAGVAQSPRYKIIEKRQSVAFWCNPISGHATLYWYQQILGQGPKLLIQFQNNGVVDDSQLPKDRFSAERLKGVDSTLKIQPAKLEDSAVYLCASSPRRGANTGELFFGEGSRLTVL.

The chain joins TRBV12-3 or TRBV12-4 to TRBJ1-2; a possible D gene is TRBD1 (5 bases). CDR3 length equals 12 residues. V shed 3 bases and J shed 6 bases, with 8 bases lying between them. The CDR3 DNA reads TGTGCCAGCAGTTTCCCAGGGCATGGCTACACCTTC. Translation: CASSFPGHGYTF.

This sequence joins TRBV3-1 (or the pseudogene TRBV3-2) and TRBJ2-3; TRBD2 matches 9 bases. The germline gives CDR1 LGHDT, CDR2 YNNKEL (reference sequence). The CDR3 consists of 12 residues. V lost 10 bases, J lost 6 bases, and 5 bases stayed unmatched. The CDR3 coding sequence is TGTGCCACGCGGGGGGGCGCGGATACGCAGTATTTT. Amino acids: CATRGGADTQYF.

V gene TRBV3-1 (or the pseudogene TRBV3-2) combines with J gene TRBJ1-4, with 7 bases fitting TRBD1. V gave up 1 base and J gave up 7 bases; unmatched junction bases: 6. This CDR3 is built from 15 residues. The germline gives CDR1 LGHDT, CDR2 YNNKEL (reference sequence). In nucleotides, the CDR3 is TGTGCCAGCAGCCAAGTTACAGGGGTTGGTGAAAAACTGTTTTTT. Residues: CASSQVTGVGEKLFF.

This rearrangement joins TRBV2 to TRBJ2-3; TRBD2 aligns across 8 bases. Germline lookup yields CDR1 SNHLY and CDR2 FYNNEI. CDR3 length: 15 residues. V trimming: 7 bases; J trimming: 2 bases; junction bases outside the gene matches: 8. The CDR3 sequence: CASNPGLASTDTQYF. CDR3 sequence (DNA): TGTGCCAGCAACCCCGGACTAGCCTCCACAGATACGCAGTATTTT.

This sequence joins TRBV28 and TRBJ1-5, with D maybe TRBD1 (5 bases). The V gene's germline CDR1 is MDHEN and CDR2 SYDVKM. V shed 5 bases and J shed 12 bases, with 11 bases lying between them. This CDR3 contains 11 residues. The CDR3 region is CASSPREIQHF. As DNA, the CDR3 is TGTGCCAGCAGTCCCAGGGAAATCCAGCATTTT.

This chain joins TRBV7-9 and TRBJ1-1; D possibly corresponds to TRBD1 (6 bases). The CDR3 is made up of 14 amino acids. The V end lost 7 bases, the J end lost 4 bases, and 16 bases lay between the germline ends. In germline, CDR1 is SEHNR, CDR2 FQNEAQ (reference sequence). CDR3 coding DNA: TGTGCCAGCATATCGCAGGGGAGTGGCACTGAAGCTTTCTTT. This encodes CASISQGSGTEAFF.

This clone has a handful of counts. The chain carries TRBV12-3 or TRBV12-4 and TRBJ2-1; D is unclear. V dropped 3 bases and J dropped 7 bases, with 7 bases sitting between them. This CDR3 is built from 12 residues. The DNA for the CDR3 is TGTGCCAGCAGTTTTCTACAGAATGAGCAGTTCTTC. Its translation is CASSFLQNEQFF.

The chain combines TRBV4-1 with TRBJ2-1; no reliable D call. There are 16 residues in the CDR3. Trimming took off 4 bases at V and 0 bases at J, with 13 bases between the two ends. Looked up from germline, CDR1 is MGHRA and CDR2 is YSYEKL. Written as DNA, the CDR3 is TGCGCCAGCAGCCTCCTCGCGGTAAGCTCCTACAATGAGCAGTTCTTC. This encodes CASSLLAVSSYNEQFF.

This clone has ten or more counts. The V call is TRBV6-5, the J call TRBJ2-7, with 8 bases fitting TRBD1. V lost 4 bases, J lost 3 bases, and 8 bases stayed unmatched. This CDR3 has 15 amino acids. The germline V gene has CDR1 MNHEY and CDR2 SVGAGI. CDR3 nucleotide sequence: TGTGCCAGCAGTTCTCCCGGGACAGGAGTCTACGAGCAGTACTTC. Its protein is CASSSPGTGVYEQYF.

The chain recombines TRBV7-9 with TRBJ2-1, with TRBD1 matching over 11 bases. CDR1 and CDR2 from the germline V gene are SEHNR and FQNEAQ (reference sequence). CDR3 length: 14 residues. V lost 5 bases to trimming and J lost 7 bases; unmatched junction nucleotides: 4. The CDR3 DNA is TGTGCCAGCAGCCCCAGGGACAGGGGGAATGAGCAGTTCTTC. It encodes CASSPRDRGNEQFF. The whole variable domain, remainder taken from reference TRBV7-9 and TRBJ2-1, is DTGVSQNPRHKITKRGQNVTFRCDPISEHNRLYWYRQTLGQGPEFLTYFQNEAQLEKSRLLSDRFSAERPKGSFSTLEIQRTEQGDSAMYLCASSPRDRGNEQFFGPGTRLTVL.

This chain links TRBV6-1 with TRBJ1-2, with D hard to call. CDR1 and CDR2 from the germline V gene are MNHNS and SASEGT. V lost 0 bases to trimming and J lost 4 bases, with 12 bases between them. This CDR3 comprises 15 residues. CDR3 protein: CASSEAHRVSYGYTF. The CDR3 region has the DNA TGTGCCAGCAGTGAAGCCCACCGGGTCTCCTATGGCTACACCTTC.

The chain recombines TRBV7-2 with TRBJ1-5; 8 bases agree with TRBD1. V dropped 1 base and J dropped 5; count of bases not matched to a gene: 4. Germline values: CDR1 SGHTA, CDR2 FQGNSA. The CDR3 loop spans 15 amino acids. The DNA of the CDR3 is TGTGCCAGCAGCTTAGGGACAGGGACGGATCAGCCCCAGCATTTT. It specifies CASSLGTGTDQPQHF. The full variable domain, its missing parts supplied by reference TRBV7-2 and TRBJ1-5, is GAGVSQSPSNKVTEKGKDVELRCDPISGHTALYWYRQSLGQGLEFLIYFQGNSAPDKSGLPSDRFSAERTGGSVSTLTIQRTQQEDSAVYLCASSLGTGTDQPQHFGDGTRLSIL.

The rearrangement uses TRBV27 and TRBJ2-7; 8 nucleotides line up with TRBD1. Germline lookup yields CDR1 MNHEY and CDR2 SMNVEV (reference sequence). The ends lost 0 bases at V and 5 bases at J; junction bases unmatched: 9. There are 16 residues in the CDR3. DNA for the CDR3: TGTGCCAGCAGTTTATCTGGCGGACAGGGTACCCACGAGCAGTACTTC. This encodes CASSLSGGQGTHEQYF.

The chain links TRBV7-9 to TRBJ2-2, with 8 bases that match TRBD2. The CDR3 contains 16 residues. V shed 5 bases, J shed 5 bases, and the junction held 10 bases outside the gene matches. CDR1 and CDR2 from the germline V gene are SEHNR and FQNEAQ (reference sequence). As DNA, the CDR3 is TGTGCCAGCAGCCCGGGGGGGGCGCGTCGTACCGGGGAGCTGTTTTTT. It yields the protein CASSPGGARRTGELFF.

This clone came up once. The DNA of the CDR3 is TGTGCCATCAGTGAAGTTATCTGGGACAGGGATAATTACGAGCAGTACTTC. Protein: CAISEVIWDRDNYEQYF. This chain connects TRBV10-3 to TRBJ2-7; 9 nucleotides align to TRBD1. Germline loops: CDR1 ENHRY, CDR2 SYGVKD. V lost 3 bases, J lost 4 bases, and 13 bases stayed unmatched. The CDR3 contains 17 residues.

The CDR3 here is CASSDLGNTEAFF. CDR3 nucleotides: TGTGCCAGCAGCGATCTCGGGAACACTGAAGCTTTCTTT. J is TRBJ1-1 and V is TRBV12-3 or TRBV12-4; no reliable D call. Deletions cut 6 bases from V and 1 base from J, with 9 bases between. This CDR3 has 13 residues.

V gene TRBV11-2 combines with J gene TRBJ2-3; 8 bases align to TRBD2. In germline, CDR1 is SGHAT, CDR2 FQNNGV. The ends lost 1 base at V and 2 bases at J; junction bases unmatched: 5. The CDR3 is 16 amino acids. The CDR3 spells CASSLVPSGYTDTQYF. The CDR3 DNA sequence: TGTGCCAGCAGCTTAGTCCCTAGCGGGTACACAGATACGCAGTATTTT.

The chain carries TRBV7-2 and TRBJ2-1; 10 nucleotides match TRBD2. Germline-derived CDR1 and CDR2 are SGHTA and FQGNSA. With 5 bases clipped from V and 0 bases from J, the junction kept 10 bases outside the gene matches. CDR3 length equals 18 residues. The CDR3 DNA reads TGTGCCAGCAGCCGTGGACTAGCGGCCCGAAGCTCCTACAATGAGCAGTTCTTC. As protein: CASSRGLAARSSYNEQFF.

Only a few counts were recorded for this clone. The chain recombines TRBV11-1 with TRBJ1-6; D gene ambiguous. Looked up from germline, CDR1 is SGHAT and CDR2 is FQDESV (reference sequence). Trimming pared 4 bases from V and 4 bases from J, leaving 8 bases between. The CDR3 loop spans 14 amino acids. The CDR3 sequence: CASSWRDYNSPLHF. The CDR3 nucleotides read TGTGCCAGCAGCTGGAGGGATTATAATTCACCCCTCCACTTT.

The chain combines TRBV4-1 with TRBJ2-5; D uncertain. This CDR3 has 15 amino acids. V lost 0 bases and J 1 base, leaving 9 bases between the germline ends. Germline CDR1 and CDR2: MGHRA and YSYEKL. The CDR3 region is CASSQEPGPQETQYF. In DNA form, the CDR3 reads TGCGCCAGCAGCCAAGAACCGGGTCCCCAAGAGACCCAGTACTTC.

The chain employs TRBV28 and TRBJ2-3, with D unresolved. Trimming shortened V by 2 bases and J by 2 bases, and 8 bases separated the two germline ends. Germline V lookup: CDR1 MDHEN, CDR2 SYDVKM. The CDR3 runs to 14 residues. The CDR3 sequence: CASSLILPTDTQYF. The CDR3 coding sequence is TGTGCCAGCAGTTTAATTCTTCCCACAGATACGCAGTATTTT. Full variable domain (remainder filled in from reference TRBV28 and TRBJ2-3): DVKVTQSSRYLVKRTGEKVFLECVQDMDHENMFWYRQDPGLGLRLIYFSYDVKMKEKGDIPEGYSVSREKKERFSLILESASTNQTSMYLCASSLILPTDTQYFGPGTRLTVL.

The chain couples TRBV30 to TRBJ1-1; 8 nucleotides agree with TRBD1. V dropped 4 bases and J dropped 1; count of bases not matched to a gene: 8. CDR1 is GTSNPN and CDR2 is SVGIG in the germline V gene (reference sequence). CDR3 length equals 15 residues. CDR3 sequence (DNA): TGTGCCTGGATCCAGGGGGCTCGTCAGAACACTGAAGCTTTCTTT. Its protein is CAWIQGARQNTEAFF.

The chain has TRBV7-9 and TRBJ2-2; D may be TRBD1 (6 bases). This CDR3 is 16 amino acids long. The V and J ends lost 4 bases and 1 base respectively, with 13 bases between them. Germline lookup yields CDR1 SEHNR and CDR2 FQNEAQ (reference sequence). CDR3: CASSSEQGGNTGELFF. In nucleotides, the CDR3 is TGTGCCAGCAGCTCCGAACAGGGTGGGAACACCGGGGAGCTGTTTTTT.

The V and J genes are TRBV7-9 and TRBJ1-2; D is perhaps TRBD1 (6 bases). Germline lookup yields CDR1 SEHNR and CDR2 FQNEAQ (reference sequence). The CDR3 extends over 14 amino acids. V shed 1 base and J shed 4 bases, with 10 bases lying between them. CDR3 region: CASSLERGFYGYTF. The CDR3 DNA reads TGTGCCAGCAGCTTAGAAAGGGGGTTCTATGGCTACACCTTC.